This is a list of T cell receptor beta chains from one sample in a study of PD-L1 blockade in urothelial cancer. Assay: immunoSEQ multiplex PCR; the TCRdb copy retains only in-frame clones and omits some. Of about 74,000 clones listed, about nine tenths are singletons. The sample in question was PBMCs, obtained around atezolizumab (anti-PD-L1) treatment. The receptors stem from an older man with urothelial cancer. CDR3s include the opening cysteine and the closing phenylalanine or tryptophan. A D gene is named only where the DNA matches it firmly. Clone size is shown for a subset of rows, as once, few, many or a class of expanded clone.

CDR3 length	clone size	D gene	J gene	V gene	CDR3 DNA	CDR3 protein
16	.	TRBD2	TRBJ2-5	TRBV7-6	TGTGCCAGCAGCACCCCGGGACTAGCGGGACAAGAGACCCAGTACTTC	CASSTPGLAGQETQYF
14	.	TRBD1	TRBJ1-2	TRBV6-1	TGTGCCAGCAGCGGACAGGGGAGTTACTATGGCTACACCTTC	CASSGQGSYYGYTF
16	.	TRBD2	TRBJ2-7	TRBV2	TGTGCCAGCAGTCCCTCGGGACTAGCGGGATCGTACGAGCAGTACTTC	CASSPSGLAGSYEQYF
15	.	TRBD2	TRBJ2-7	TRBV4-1	TGCGCCAGCAGCCAATTCAGCGGGAGCCCCTACGAGCAGTACTTC	CASSQFSGSPYEQYF
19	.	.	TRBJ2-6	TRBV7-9	TGTGCCAGCAGCTTAGGACCGGGACTGAGATTCTCTGGGGCCAACGTCCTGACTTTC	CASSLGPGLRFSGANVLTF
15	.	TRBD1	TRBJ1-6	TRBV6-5	TGTGCCAGCAGTTGGACAGGGGGCTTGGATTCACCCCTCCACTTT	CASSWTGGLDSPLHF
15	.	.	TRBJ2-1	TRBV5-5	TGTGCCAGCAGCTTCGGGGGGACACACTACAATGAGCAGTTCTTC	CASSFGGTHYNEQFF
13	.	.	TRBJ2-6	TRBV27	TGTGCCAGCAGTTTGACGGGGACCAACGTCCTGACTTTC	CASSLTGTNVLTF
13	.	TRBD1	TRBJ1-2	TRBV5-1	TGCGCCAGCAGCTGGGACAGGGATATGGGCTACACCTTC	CASSWDRDMGYTF
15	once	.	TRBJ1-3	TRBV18	TGTGCCAGCTCACCTCTTAGTCTAGCTGGAAACACCATATATTTT	CASSPLSLAGNTIYF
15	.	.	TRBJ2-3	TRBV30	TGTGCCTGGAGTGTAGCGGTTGGGAGCACAGATACGCAGTATTTT	CAWSVAVGSTDTQYF
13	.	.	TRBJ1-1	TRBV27	TGTGCCAGCAGCCAGACAGGGAACACTGAAGCTTTCTTT	CASSQTGNTEAFF
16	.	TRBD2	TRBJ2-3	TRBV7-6	TGTGCCAGCAGCTTCCGGGGAGGGCCAAGCACAGATACGCAGTATTTT	CASSFRGGPSTDTQYF
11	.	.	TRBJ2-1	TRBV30	TGTGCCTGGAAGCAAAACAATGAGCAGTTCTTC	CAWKQNNEQFF
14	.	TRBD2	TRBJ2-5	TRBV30	TGTGCCTGGAACCTCGGACTAGAACAAGAGACCCAGTACTTC	CAWNLGLEQETQYF
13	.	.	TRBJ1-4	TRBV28	TGTGCCTCTGGGGGGGGGCTGAGCGAAAAACTGTTTTTT	CASGGGLSEKLFF
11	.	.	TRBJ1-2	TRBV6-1	TGTGCCAGCAGTGCCCCCGGGGGCTACACCTTC	CASSAPGGYTF
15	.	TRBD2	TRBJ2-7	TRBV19	TGTGCCAGTATTCTAACTAGCGGGAGGTCCTACGAGCAGTACTTC	CASILTSGRSYEQYF